The TCR beta chain under discussion was sequenced for a study of control samples from healthy donors and cancer patients. Trimming removed 6 bases from V and 5 bases from J, with 16 bases in between. This CDR3 comprises 14 residues. Germline V gene data show CDR1 as SGHVS and CDR2 as FQNEAQ. This table comes from immunoSEQ multiplex PCR, and its TCRdb copy is limited to in-frame clones, with some not included. The data hold 130,000 or so clones, with roughly 94% observed a single time. Sequencing was performed on blood. This TCR came from a man aged 35-49 years in good health. V gene TRBV7-8 combines with J gene TRBJ2-5, with a tentative D call TRBD1 (7 bases). In DNA, the CDR3 is TGTGCCAGCAGGGTGAGGAGGGGGCCTGAGACCCAGTACTTC. Translation gives CASRVRRGPETQYF.